These 12 T cell receptor beta chains share one sample of origin, sequenced in a study of early T cells in non-severe SARS-CoV-2 infection (dated by TCRdb to the early 2020s). To prepare the library, 5' RACE was applied. Sequencing was carried out with a NextSeq 500. TCRdb reprocessing: public reads trimmed at Q25 with fastp, clones called with MiXCR, in-frame beta chains kept. Identical CDR3 protein sequences are pooled into one entry, listed with their most common genes and DNA. The sample table shows some 80,000 distinct CDR3 sequences, and around 15% are seen once. Of the sample, over 1.2% is held by the ten largest clones. Sample: whole blood. Receptor source: an adult who was a healthcare worker with PCR-confirmed SARS-CoV-2 infection or an uninfected control (not recorded which).

The sample holds a few counts of this clonotype. This chain links TRBV28 with TRBJ2-2; the D gene is possibly TRBD1 (6 bases). Trimming shortened V by 4 bases and J by 3 bases, and 30 bases separated the two germline ends. The germline V gene encodes CDR1 MDHEN and CDR2 SYDVKM. The CDR3 length is 21 residues. CDR3 in amino acids: CASSSEFPGQPISLDTGELFF. The CDR3 DNA is TGTGCCAGCAGTTCAGAATTCCCTGGACAGCCGATTTCTCTGGACACCGGGGAGCTGTTTTTT.

This clonotype has just a few counts. V gene TRBV27 combines with J gene TRBJ1-1; D gene uncertain. Germline V CDR1 and CDR2: MNHEY, SMNVEV (reference sequence). V was pared by 3 bases and J by 5 bases, with 7 bases between. This CDR3 has 12 residues. The CDR3 loop is CASSFAGTEAFF. CDR3 coding DNA: TGTGCCAGCAGTTTCGCAGGTACTGAAGCTTTCTTT.

This clonotype was seen just once. The CDR3 bases are TGCAGCGTTGGAGCGGGTACAGATACGCAGTATTTT. As protein: CSVGAGTDTQYF. The chain combines TRBV29-1 with TRBJ2-3, with D possibly being TRBD2 (6 bases). Germline CDR1 SQVTM, CDR2 ANQGSEA. Trimming left V 4 bases short and J 3 bases short, with 8 bases between. This CDR3 contains 12 residues.

The rearrangement joins TRBV11-2 to TRBJ2-7; TRBD1 matches at 7 bases. The CDR3 sequence is 14 residues long. The V and J ends lost 3 bases and 2 bases, in that order; junction bases with no gene match: 4. Germline V gene lookup returns CDR1 SGHAT and CDR2 FQNNGV. CDR3 residues: CASSFGDRAYEQYF. CDR3 DNA: TGTGCCAGCAGCTTTGGGGACAGAGCCTACGAGCAGTACTTC.

This clonotype was counted a few times. J is TRBJ1-3 and V is TRBV27; 8 positions match TRBD1. The V gene's germline CDR1 is MNHEY and CDR2 SMNVEV (reference sequence). V lost 5 bases, J lost 2 bases, and 17 bases stayed unmatched. The CDR3 totals 19 residues. The CDR3 DNA is TGTGCCAGCAGTCTGAGACAGGGGTACCCGGGGACTGCTGGAAACACCATATATTTT. It yields the protein CASSLRQGYPGTAGNTIYF.

In its sample, this clonotype was seen many times. This chain joins TRBV27 and TRBJ2-2; D call uncertain. Trimming removed 6 bases at V and 6 bases at J, with 8 bases between. This CDR3 region has 12 residues. Germline V CDR1 and CDR2: MNHEY, SMNVEV (reference sequence). The chain's CDR3 is CASRGWAGELFF. The CDR3 DNA reads as TGTGCCAGCAGGGGGTGGGCCGGGGAGCTGTTTTTT.

This clonotype was recorded at least ten times. This sequence joins TRBV7-9 and TRBJ2-2; possible D gene TRBD2, 5 bases. Germline V gene data show CDR1 as SEHNR and CDR2 as FQNEAQ (reference sequence). The CDR3 loop spans 14 amino acids. Trimming removed 5 bases from V and 4 bases from J, with 11 bases in between. The CDR3 coding sequence is TGTGCCAGCAGCGTACTGGGAGCCACCGGGGAGCTGTTTTTT. Translation gives CASSVLGATGELFF.

This clonotype was observed a few times. The CDR3 loop is CASKFGTGATEAFF. Written as DNA, the CDR3 is TGTGCCAGCAAATTTGGGACAGGGGCCACTGAAGCTTTCTTT. The chain recombines TRBV12-3 or TRBV12-4 with TRBJ1-1; 10 bases match TRBD1. Trimming took 7 bases from V and 4 from J; bases not matched to a gene: 6. There are 14 residues in the CDR3.

The genes are TRBV29-1 and TRBJ2-7; TRBD1 matches 8 bases. The CDR3 is 15 residues long. Germline V lookup: CDR1 SQVTM, CDR2 ANQGSEA. J gave up 2 bases and V 2 bases, and 8 bases lay outside the gene matches. CDR3 bases: TGCAGCGTTGAAATCACGGACAGGGAAGCCTACGAGCAGTACTTC. The encoded protein is CSVEITDREAYEQYF.

Many counts were recorded for this clonotype. The rearrangement joins TRBV7-2 to TRBJ2-6, with no clear D. The CDR3 spans 15 residues. Germline-derived CDR1 and CDR2 are SGHTA and FQGNSA. V was pared by 5 bases and J by 2 bases, with 10 bases between. The CDR3 here is CASSLSPAGANVLTF. CDR3 bases: TGTGCCAGCAGCCTCTCCCCCGCTGGGGCCAACGTCCTGACTTTC.

This clonotype has a count of ten or more. The V call is TRBV20-1, the J call TRBJ2-5; TRBD2 is a possible D gene (5 bases). V was shortened by 6 bases and J by 3 bases, with 23 bases between the two germline ends. The germline V gene has CDR1 DFQATT and CDR2 SNEGSKA (reference sequence). This CDR3 spans 16 amino acids. DNA of the CDR3: TGCAGTGCCCAGTCCGAGGGCCGGTATGGGGAAGAGACCCAGTACTTC. Protein: CSAQSEGRYGEETQYF.

The chain joins TRBV9 to TRBJ1-1, with D perhaps TRBD1 (5 bases). The CDR3 has 14 residues. V gave up 3 bases and J gave up 5 bases, with 14 bases separating them. CDR1 and CDR2 from the germline V gene are SGDLS and YYNGEE. The CDR3 DNA is TGTGCCAGCAGCGGCACAGGCCTTGGGACTGAAGCTTTCTTT. Encoded protein: CASSGTGLGTEAFF.